Listed below are T cell receptor beta chains from one sample, sequenced in a study of cytomegalovirus exposure and HLA in healthy donors. Sequencing used immunoSEQ multiplex PCR; TCRdb keeps in-frame clones, though not all of them. The record lists about 160,000 clones, of which the ten most abundant hold 1% to 1.5%. The sequencing sample was made of PBMCs. Every receptor here comes from a woman aged 60-75 years in good health and CMV-seronegative. Both conserved end residues are part of each CDR3. Each record gives: V gene, J gene, D gene, CDR3 protein, CDR3 DNA. D genes are given only for firm matches.

TRBV2	TRBJ2-1	TRBD2	CASSEGGLAGNEQFF	TGTGCCAGCAGTGAAGGGGGACTAGCTGGGAATGAGCAGTTCTTC
TRBV19	TRBJ1-6	-	CASSGNPYNSPLHF	TGTGCCAGTAGCGGGAACCCCTATAATTCACCCCTCCACTTT
TRBV9	TRBJ1-4	-	CASSGGLNEKLFF	TGTGCCAGCAGCGGCGGACTAAATGAAAAACTGTTTTTT
TRBV5-4	TRBJ2-5	TRBD2	CASSQGLAGVYQETQYF	TGTGCCAGCAGCCAGGGACTAGCGGGGGTGTACCAAGAGACCCAGTACTTC
TRBV7-8	TRBJ1-5	-	CASSLDREDQPQHF	TGTGCCAGCAGCTTAGACAGGGAAGATCAGCCCCAGCATTTT
TRBV30	TRBJ1-4	TRBD1	CAWTGQGYEKLFF	TGTGCCTGGACGGGACAGGGCTATGAAAAACTGTTTTTT
TRBV2	TRBJ1-5	-	CASSRGNQPQHF	TGTGCCAGCTCAAGGGGAAATCAGCCCCAGCATTTT
TRBV7-9	TRBJ2-2	-	CASSLAGFRTGELFF	TGTGCCAGCAGCTTAGCCGGGTTTCGGACCGGGGAGCTGTTTTTT
TRBV7-8	TRBJ1-3	TRBD1	CASSLGQGIYF	TGTGCCAGCAGCTTGGGACAGGGTATATATTTT
TRBV11-2	TRBJ2-5	-	CASSTSTETQYF	TGTGCCAGCAGCACTTCTACGGAGACCCAGTACTTC
TRBV7-3	TRBJ2-2	TRBD2	CASSPTSGGVTGELFF	TGTGCCAGCAGCCCGACTAGCGGAGGAGTCACCGGGGAGCTGTTTTTT
TRBV18	TRBJ2-3	-	CASSPPSGLGSGTDTQYF	TGTGCCAGCTCACCACCGAGCGGGTTAGGATCCGGCACAGATACGCAGTATTTT
TRBV6-6	TRBJ1-6	TRBD1	CASSLTGGSSPLHF	TGTGCCAGCAGTTTGACAGGGGGAAGTTCACCCCTCCACTTT
TRBV10-1	TRBJ2-3	TRBD1	CASSESGQGGTDTQYF	TGCGCCAGCAGTGAGTCAGGACAGGGCGGCACAGATACGCAGTATTTT
TRBV9	TRBJ2-3	-	CASSVGADTQYF	TGTGCCAGCAGCGTAGGCGCAGATACGCAGTATTTT
TRBV19	TRBJ2-3	-	CASSILSPSTDTQYF	TGTGCCAGTAGTATTCTAAGTCCTAGCACAGATACGCAGTATTTT
TRBV6-5	TRBJ1-1	-	CASGRGDISNTEAFF	TGTGCCAGCGGACGTGGGGACATTTCGAACACTGAAGCTTTCTTT
TRBV18	TRBJ1-1	-	CASSPPGQNTEAFF	TGTGCCAGCTCACCCCCAGGCCAGAACACTGAAGCTTTCTTT
TRBV11-2	TRBJ2-7	TRBD2	CASSIRTSGAYEQYF	TGTGCCAGCAGCATAAGGACTAGCGGGGCCTACGAGCAGTACTTC
TRBV7-2	TRBJ2-3	TRBD1	CASRMPDRDPDTQYF	TGTGCCAGCAGGATGCCTGACAGGGACCCAGATACGCAGTATTTT
TRBV10-3	TRBJ2-1	-	CAISVGARGEGEQFF	TGTGCCATCAGTGTGGGGGCTAGGGGCGAGGGTGAGCAGTTCTTC
TRBV5-1	TRBJ1-2	-	CASSLGGGDDGYTF	TGCGCCAGCAGCCTGGGGGGCGGGGACGATGGCTACACCTTC
TRBV19	TRBJ1-5	-	CASSRGGILNQPQHF	TGTGCCAGTAGTAGAGGCGGGATACTGAATCAGCCCCAGCATTTT
TRBV15	TRBJ2-1	TRBD1	CATSSTLDRAYNEQFF	TGTGCCACCAGCAGCACACTGGACAGGGCGTACAATGAGCAGTTCTTC
TRBV6-6	TRBJ1-2	-	CASSYSTYSSNYGYTF	TGTGCCAGCAGTTACTCGACGTACAGTTCTAACTATGGCTACACCTTC
TRBV2	TRBJ1-4	TRBD1	CAFAGTGYEKLFF	TGTGCCTTCGCCGGGACAGGGTACGAAAAACTGTTTTTT
TRBV7-9	TRBJ1-1	TRBD1	CASSRTGGTEAFF	TGTGCCAGCAGCCGTACAGGGGGCACTGAAGCTTTCTTT
TRBV19	TRBJ1-4	TRBD1	CASSIRPGQGLVELFF	TGTGCCAGTAGTATTAGACCGGGACAGGGTTTGGTGGAACTGTTTTTT
TRBV11-1	TRBJ2-1	TRBD2	CASSSSGRAYYNEQFF	TGTGCCAGCAGCTCTAGCGGGAGGGCCTATTACAATGAGCAGTTCTTC
TRBV2	TRBJ2-7	TRBD1	CASSYRTGDTYEQYF	TGTGCCAGCAGTTATCGGACAGGGGATACATACGAGCAGTACTTC
TRBV7-9	TRBJ1-5	TRBD1	CASSPSGGGNQPQHF	TGTGCCAGCAGCCCTTCAGGGGGCGGCAATCAGCCCCAGCATTTT
TRBV6-6	TRBJ2-3	TRBD2	CASKAGDTQYF	TGTGCCAGCAAGGCGGGGGACACGCAGTATTTT
TRBV6-5	TRBJ2-2	TRBD2	CASSLGLNTGELFF	TGTGCCAGCAGTTTGGGACTAAACACCGGGGAGCTGTTTTTT
TRBV15	TRBJ1-5	-	CATSRDWGDRGNQPQHF	TGTGCCACCAGCAGAGATTGGGGCGATAGGGGCAATCAGCCCCAGCATTTT
TRBV15	TRBJ1-1	-	CATSWTQNTEAFF	TGTGCCACCAGCTGGACACAGAACACTGAAGCTTTCTTT
TRBV4-3	TRBJ2-3	TRBD2	CASSQHPLAGGPVDTQYF	TGCGCCAGCAGCCAACACCCCTTAGCGGGGGGGCCGGTAGATACGCAGTATTTT
TRBV7-3	TRBJ2-6	-	CASSSSRGSGANVLTF	TGTGCCAGCAGCTCCAGTCGGGGGAGTGGGGCCAACGTCCTGACTTTC
TRBV10-3	TRBJ1-1	-	CAISELLGGVNTEAFF	TGTGCCATCAGTGAACTACTGGGGGGTGTGAACACTGAAGCTTTCTTT
TRBV11-2	TRBJ1-6	TRBD1	CASSLLTGENSPLHF	TGTGCCAGCAGCTTACTGACAGGGGAGAATTCACCCCTCCACTTT
TRBV5-1	TRBJ2-5	TRBD2	CASSLRLAGGGIETQYF	TGCGCCAGCAGCTTGAGACTAGCGGGAGGTGGCATAGAGACCCAGTACTTC
TRBV9	TRBJ2-1	TRBD2	CASSEASGTYGNEQFF	TGTGCCAGCAGCGAGGCTAGCGGGACCTATGGGAATGAGCAGTTCTTC
TRBV19	TRBJ1-1	-	CASPGDREAFF	TGTGCCAGTCCCGGAGACAGGGAAGCTTTCTTT
TRBV7-6	TRBJ2-1	TRBD2	CASSLPLAGGEQFF	TGTGCCAGCAGCTTACCGCTCGCGGGGGGCGAGCAGTTCTTC
TRBV10-3	TRBJ2-7	TRBD2	CAISEKAGGPYEQYF	TGTGCCATCAGTGAGAAAGCGGGGGGGCCCTACGAGCAGTACTTC
TRBV6-5	TRBJ1-2	-	CASSYIQGYGYTF	TGTGCCAGCAGTTACATTCAGGGCTATGGCTACACCTTC
TRBV5-1	TRBJ2-3	TRBD2	CASSLDPGGSTDTQYF	TGCGCCAGCAGCTTGGACCCGGGAGGAAGCACAGATACGCAGTATTTT
TRBV5-1	TRBJ1-2	TRBD1	CASSPPGGGGYTF	TGCGCCAGCAGCCCCCCAGGGGGAGGTGGCTACACCTTC
TRBV2	TRBJ2-7	TRBD2	CASSIGSGRSGEQYF	TGTGCCAGCAGTATCGGAAGCGGGAGAAGTGGCGAGCAGTACTTC
TRBV5-1	TRBJ2-7	TRBD2	CASSSRTSGNEQYF	TGCGCCAGCAGCTCGCGGACTAGCGGGAACGAGCAGTACTTC
TRBV5-6	TRBJ1-2	-	CASSLAEVGYTF	TGTGCCAGCAGCTTGGCCGAGGTTGGCTACACCTTC
TRBV9	TRBJ2-3	-	CASSVGVGGTDTQYF	TGTGCCAGCAGCGTAGGCGTAGGGGGCACAGATACGCAGTATTTT
TRBV19	TRBJ2-5	TRBD2	CASSMGLKETQYF	TGTGCCAGTAGTATGGGACTAAAAGAGACCCAGTACTTC
TRBV5-5	TRBJ1-2	TRBD1	CASSFGQGEYGYTF	TGTGCCAGCAGCTTTGGACAGGGTGAATATGGCTACACCTTC
TRBV18	TRBJ1-1	TRBD1	CASSRDRTVNTEAFF	TGTGCCAGCTCAAGGGACAGGACCGTTAACACTGAAGCTTTCTTT
TRBV4-2	TRBJ2-7	-	CASSPNQGTYEQYF	TGTGCCAGCAGCCCGAATCAGGGCACCTACGAGCAGTACTTC
TRBV6-1	TRBJ2-1	TRBD2	CASLGLAGFYNEQFF	TGTGCCAGCCTAGGACTAGCGGGTTTCTACAATGAGCAGTTCTTC
TRBV10-2	TRBJ1-5	-	CASRTAYSNQPQHF	TGCGCCAGCAGGACAGCCTATAGCAATCAGCCCCAGCATTTT